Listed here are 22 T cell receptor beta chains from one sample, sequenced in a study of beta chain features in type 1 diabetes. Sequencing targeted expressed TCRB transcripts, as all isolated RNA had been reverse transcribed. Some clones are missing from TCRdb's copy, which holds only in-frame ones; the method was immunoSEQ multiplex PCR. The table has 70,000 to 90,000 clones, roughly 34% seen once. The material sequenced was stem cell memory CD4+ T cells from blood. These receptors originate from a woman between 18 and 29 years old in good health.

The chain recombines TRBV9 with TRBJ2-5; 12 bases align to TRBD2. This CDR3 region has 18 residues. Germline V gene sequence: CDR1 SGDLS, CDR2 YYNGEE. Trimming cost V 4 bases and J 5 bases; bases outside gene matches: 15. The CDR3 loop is CASSLQTSGGSLGETQYF. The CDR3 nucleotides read TGTGCCAGCAGCCTACAGACTAGCGGGGGCTCATTGGGGGAGACCCAGTACTTC. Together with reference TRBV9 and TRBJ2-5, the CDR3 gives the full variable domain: DSGVTQTPKHLITATGQRVTLRCSPRSGDLSVYWYQQSLDQGLQFLIQYYNGEERAKGNILERFSAQQFPDLHSELNLSSLELGDSALYFCASSLQTSGGSLGETQYFGPGTRLLVL.

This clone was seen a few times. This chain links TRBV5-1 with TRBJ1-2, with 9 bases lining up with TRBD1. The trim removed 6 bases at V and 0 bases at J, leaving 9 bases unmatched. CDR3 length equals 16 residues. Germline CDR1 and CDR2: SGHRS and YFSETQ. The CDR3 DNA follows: TGCGCCAGCACCCCGGGACAGGGTGCCCCTAACTATGGCTACACCTTC. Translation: CASTPGQGAPNYGYTF.

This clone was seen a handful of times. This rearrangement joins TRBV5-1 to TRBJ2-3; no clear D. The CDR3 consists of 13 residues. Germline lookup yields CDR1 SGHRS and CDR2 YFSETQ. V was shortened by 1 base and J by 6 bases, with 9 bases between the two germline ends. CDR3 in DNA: TGCGCCAGCAGCTTGTCTTTCCTGGATACGCAGTATTTT. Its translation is CASSLSFLDTQYF.

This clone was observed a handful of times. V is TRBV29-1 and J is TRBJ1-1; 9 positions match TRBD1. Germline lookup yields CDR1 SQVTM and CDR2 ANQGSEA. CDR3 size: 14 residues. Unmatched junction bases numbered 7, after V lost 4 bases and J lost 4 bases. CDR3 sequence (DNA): TGCAGCGTTGTACTTGGGGACAGGGTCACTGAAGCTTTCTTT. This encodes CSVVLGDRVTEAFF.

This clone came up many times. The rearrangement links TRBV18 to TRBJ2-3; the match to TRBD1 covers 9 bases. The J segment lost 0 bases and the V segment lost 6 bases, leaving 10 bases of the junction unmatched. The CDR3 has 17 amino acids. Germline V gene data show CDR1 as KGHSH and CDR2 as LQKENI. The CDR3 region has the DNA TGTGCCAGCTCCCTCCTCGGGACAGGGCCTAGCACAGATACGCAGTATTTT. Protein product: CASSLLGTGPSTDTQYF. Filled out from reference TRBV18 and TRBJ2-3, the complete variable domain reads NAGVMQNPRHLVRRRGQEARLRCSPMKGHSHVYWYRQLPEEGLKFMVYLQKENIIDESGMPKERFSAEFPKEGPSILRIQQVVRGDSAAYFCASSLLGTGPSTDTQYFGPGTRLTVL.

The CDR3 DNA reads TGTGCCAGCAGCTTCGGGACTAGCGGGAGGACCAATGAGCAGTTCTTC. Its protein product is CASSFGTSGRTNEQFF. V is TRBV7-2 and J is TRBJ2-1; TRBD2 matches at 15 bases. The CDR3 is made up of 16 amino acids. The germline CDR1 and CDR2 sequences are SGHTA and FQGNSA. J lost 6 bases, V lost 3 bases, and 3 bases had no gene match.

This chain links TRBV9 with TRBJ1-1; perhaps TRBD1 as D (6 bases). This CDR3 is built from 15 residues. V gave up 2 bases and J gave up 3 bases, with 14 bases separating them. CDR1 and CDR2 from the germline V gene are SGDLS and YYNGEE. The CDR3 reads CASSVTAGADTEAFF. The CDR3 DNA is TGTGCCAGCAGCGTCACGGCAGGGGCGGACACTGAAGCTTTCTTT. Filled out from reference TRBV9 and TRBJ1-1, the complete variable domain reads DSGVTQTPKHLITATGQRVTLRCSPRSGDLSVYWYQQSLDQGLQFLIQYYNGEERAKGNILERFSAQQFPDLHSELNLSSLELGDSALYFCASSVTAGADTEAFFGQGTRLTVV.

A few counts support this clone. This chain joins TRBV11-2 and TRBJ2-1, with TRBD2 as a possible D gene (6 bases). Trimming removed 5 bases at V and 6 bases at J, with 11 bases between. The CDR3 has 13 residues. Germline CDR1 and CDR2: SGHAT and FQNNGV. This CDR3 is CASSAELANEQFF. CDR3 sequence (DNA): TGTGCCAGCAGCGCCGAACTAGCCAATGAGCAGTTCTTC.

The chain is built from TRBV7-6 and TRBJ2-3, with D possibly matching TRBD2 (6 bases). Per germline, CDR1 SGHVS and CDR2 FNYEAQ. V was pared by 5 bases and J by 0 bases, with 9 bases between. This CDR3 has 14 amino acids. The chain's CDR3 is CASSPGLSTDTQYF. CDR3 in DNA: TGTGCCAGCAGCCCGGGACTGAGCACAGATACGCAGTATTTT. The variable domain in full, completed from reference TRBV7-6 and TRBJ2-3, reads GAGVSQSPRYKVTKRGQDVALRCDPISGHVSLYWYRQALGQGPEFLTYFNYEAQQDKSGLPNDRFSAERPEGSISTLTIQRTEQRDSAMYRCASSPGLSTDTQYFGPGTRLTVL.

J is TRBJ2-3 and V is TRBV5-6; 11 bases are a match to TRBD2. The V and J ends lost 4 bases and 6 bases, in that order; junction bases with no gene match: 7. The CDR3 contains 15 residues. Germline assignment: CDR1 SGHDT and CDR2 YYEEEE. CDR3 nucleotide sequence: TGTGCCAGCAGCAAAACTAGCGGGAGCTCCGATACGCAGTATTTT. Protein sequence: CASSKTSGSSDTQYF.

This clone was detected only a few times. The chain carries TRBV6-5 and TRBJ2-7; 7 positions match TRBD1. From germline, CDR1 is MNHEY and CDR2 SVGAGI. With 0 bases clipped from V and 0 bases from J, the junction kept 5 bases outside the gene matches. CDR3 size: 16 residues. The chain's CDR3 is CASSYSQGGGSYEQYF. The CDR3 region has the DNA TGTGCCAGCAGTTACTCCCAAGGGGGCGGCTCCTACGAGCAGTACTTC.

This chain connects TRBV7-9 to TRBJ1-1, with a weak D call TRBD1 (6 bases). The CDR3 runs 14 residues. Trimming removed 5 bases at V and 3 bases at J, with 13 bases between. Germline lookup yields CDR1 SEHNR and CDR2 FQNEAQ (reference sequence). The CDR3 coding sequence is TGTGCCAGCAGCCCAGGGGAGAGGTACACTGAAGCTTTCTTT. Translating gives CASSPGERYTEAFF. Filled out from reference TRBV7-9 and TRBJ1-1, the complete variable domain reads DTGVSQNPRHKITKRGQNVTFRCDPISEHNRLYWYRQTLGQGPEFLTYFQNEAQLEKSRLLSDRFSAERPKGSFSTLEIQRTEQGDSAMYLCASSPGERYTEAFFGQGTRLTVV.

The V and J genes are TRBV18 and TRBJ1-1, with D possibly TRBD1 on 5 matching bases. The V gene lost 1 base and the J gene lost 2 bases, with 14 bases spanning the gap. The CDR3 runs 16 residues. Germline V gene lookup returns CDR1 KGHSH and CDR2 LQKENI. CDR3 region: CASSPRSQQANTEAFF. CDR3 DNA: TGTGCCAGCTCACCACGTAGCCAACAGGCAAACACTGAAGCTTTCTTT.

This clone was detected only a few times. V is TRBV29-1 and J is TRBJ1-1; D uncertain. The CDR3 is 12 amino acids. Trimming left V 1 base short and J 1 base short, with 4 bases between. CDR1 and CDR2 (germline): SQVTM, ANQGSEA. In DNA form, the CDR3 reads TGCAGCGTTGAAGTTCAGAACACTGAAGCTTTCTTT. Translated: CSVEVQNTEAFF.

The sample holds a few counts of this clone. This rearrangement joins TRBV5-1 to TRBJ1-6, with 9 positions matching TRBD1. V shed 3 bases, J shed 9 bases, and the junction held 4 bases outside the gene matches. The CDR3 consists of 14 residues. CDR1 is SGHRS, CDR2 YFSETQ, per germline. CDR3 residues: CASSSGTGSSPLHF. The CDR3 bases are TGCGCCAGCAGCTCCGGGACAGGGAGTTCACCCCTCCACTTT.

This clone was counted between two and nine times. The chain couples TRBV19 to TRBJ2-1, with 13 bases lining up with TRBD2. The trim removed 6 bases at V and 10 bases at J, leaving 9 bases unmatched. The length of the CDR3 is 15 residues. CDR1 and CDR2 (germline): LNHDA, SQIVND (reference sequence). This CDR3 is CASRIGTSGAGEQFF. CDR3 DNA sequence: TGTGCCAGTAGAATCGGGACTAGCGGGGCAGGGGAGCAGTTCTTC.

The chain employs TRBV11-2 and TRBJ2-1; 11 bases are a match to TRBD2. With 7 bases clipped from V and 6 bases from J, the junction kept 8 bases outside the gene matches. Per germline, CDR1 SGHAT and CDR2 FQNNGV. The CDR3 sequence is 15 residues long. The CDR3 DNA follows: TGTGCCAGCACGACGACTAGCGGGGTCCTCAATGAGCAGTTCTTC. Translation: CASTTTSGVLNEQFF.

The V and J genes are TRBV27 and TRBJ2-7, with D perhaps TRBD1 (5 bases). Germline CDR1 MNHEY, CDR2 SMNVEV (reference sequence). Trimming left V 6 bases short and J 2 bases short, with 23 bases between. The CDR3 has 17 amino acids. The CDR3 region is CASSPPRGPAWTYEQYF. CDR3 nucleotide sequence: TGTGCCAGCAGCCCCCCAAGGGGCCCTGCCTGGACCTACGAGCAGTACTTC.

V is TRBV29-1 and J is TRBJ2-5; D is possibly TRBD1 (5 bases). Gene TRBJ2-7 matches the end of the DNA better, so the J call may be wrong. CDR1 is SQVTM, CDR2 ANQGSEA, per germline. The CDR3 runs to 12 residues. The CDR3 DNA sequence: TGCAGCGTTGAAAGGGGTGAGGACGAGCAGTACTTC. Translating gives CSVERGEDEQYF.

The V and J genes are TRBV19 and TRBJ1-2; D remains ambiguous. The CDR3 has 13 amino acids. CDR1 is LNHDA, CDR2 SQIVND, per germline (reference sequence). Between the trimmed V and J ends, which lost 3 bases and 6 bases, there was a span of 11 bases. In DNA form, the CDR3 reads TGTGCCAGTAGTATGCTCAGGTCCGATGGCTACACCTTC. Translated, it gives CASSMLRSDGYTF.

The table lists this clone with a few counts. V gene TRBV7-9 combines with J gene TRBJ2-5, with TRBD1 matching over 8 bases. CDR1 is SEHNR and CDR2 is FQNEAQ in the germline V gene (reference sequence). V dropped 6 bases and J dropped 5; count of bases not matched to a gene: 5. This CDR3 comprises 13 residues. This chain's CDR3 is CASSRQGQETQYF. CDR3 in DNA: TGTGCCAGCAGTCGACAGGGGCAGGAGACCCAGTACTTC.

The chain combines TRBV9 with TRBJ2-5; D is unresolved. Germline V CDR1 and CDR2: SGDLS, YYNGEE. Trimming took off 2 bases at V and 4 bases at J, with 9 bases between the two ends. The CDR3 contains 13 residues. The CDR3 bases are TGTGCCAGCAGCGTTAACAGTCGAGAGACCCAGTACTTC. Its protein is CASSVNSRETQYF.